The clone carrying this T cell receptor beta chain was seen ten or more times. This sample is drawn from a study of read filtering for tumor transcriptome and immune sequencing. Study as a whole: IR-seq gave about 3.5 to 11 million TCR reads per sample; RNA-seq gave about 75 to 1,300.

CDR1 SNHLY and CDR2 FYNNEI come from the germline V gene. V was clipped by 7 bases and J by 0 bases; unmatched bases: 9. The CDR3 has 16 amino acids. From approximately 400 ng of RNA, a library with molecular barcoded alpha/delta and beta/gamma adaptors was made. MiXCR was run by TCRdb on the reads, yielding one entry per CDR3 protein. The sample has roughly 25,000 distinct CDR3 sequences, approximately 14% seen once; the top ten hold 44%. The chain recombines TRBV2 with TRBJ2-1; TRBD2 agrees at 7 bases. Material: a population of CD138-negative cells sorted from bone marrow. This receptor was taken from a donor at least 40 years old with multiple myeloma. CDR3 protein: CASTPEGGSSYNEQFF. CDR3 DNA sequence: TGTGCCAGCACCCCAGAGGGCGGGAGCTCCTACAATGAGCAGTTCTTC.